The 2 T cell receptor beta chains in this list originate from one sample, sequenced in a study of blood T cell repertoires in COVID-19. The assay was immunoSEQ multiplex PCR, and TCRdb's table has in-frame clones only and misses some. The table shows a few hundred thousand clones, with roughly 91% occurring only once. Sequencing was done on a sample of PBMCs or T cells enriched from blood (not recorded which). The source is a man aged 18 to 30 who had recovered from COVID-19.

The chain uses TRBV18 and TRBJ1-5; D possibly corresponds to TRBD1 (6 bases). This CDR3 has 14 residues. V lost 6 bases and J 1 base, leaving 10 bases between the germline ends. Germline-derived CDR1 and CDR2 are KGHSH and LQKENI. The DNA for the CDR3 is TGTGCCAGCTCTGACAGGAGGAGCAATCAGCCCCAGCATTTT. Its translation: CASSDRRSNQPQHF.

The CDR3 region has the DNA TGCGCCAGCAGCCAAACCTCCGGGACAGGGGTCACCGGGGAGCTGTTTTTT. The encoded protein is CASSQTSGTGVTGELFF. The rearrangement links TRBV4-1 to TRBJ2-2; 10 positions agree with TRBD1. Germline V gene sequence: CDR1 MGHRA, CDR2 YSYEKL. The CDR3 consists of 17 residues. V shed 2 bases, J shed 4 bases, and the junction held 7 bases outside the gene matches.